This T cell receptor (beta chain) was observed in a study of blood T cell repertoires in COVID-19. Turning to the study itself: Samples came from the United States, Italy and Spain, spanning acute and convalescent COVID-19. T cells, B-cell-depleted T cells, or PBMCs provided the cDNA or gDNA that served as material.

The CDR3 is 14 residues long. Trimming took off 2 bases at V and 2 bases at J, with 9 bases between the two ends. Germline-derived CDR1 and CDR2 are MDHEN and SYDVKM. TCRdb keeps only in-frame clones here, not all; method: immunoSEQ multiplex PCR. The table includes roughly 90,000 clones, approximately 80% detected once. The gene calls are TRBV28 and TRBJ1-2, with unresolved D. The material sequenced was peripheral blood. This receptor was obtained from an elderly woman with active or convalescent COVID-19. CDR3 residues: CASSLTGRNYGYTF. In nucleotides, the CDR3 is TGTGCCAGCAGTTTAACTGGGAGGAACTATGGCTACACCTTC.